Listed here are 30 T cell receptor beta chains from one sample, sequenced in a study of blood T cell repertoires in COVID-19. Sequencing used immunoSEQ multiplex PCR; TCRdb keeps in-frame clones, though not all of them. Of around 250,000 clones listed, over 75% were seen once; the top ten hold about 9.1%. The sequencing sample was made of PBMCs or T cells enriched from blood (not recorded which). The receptors shown here come from a woman in her forties or fifties with acute COVID-19.

J is TRBJ1-2 and V is TRBV29-1; possibly TRBD1 for D (6 bases). CDR3 length: 11 amino acids. CDR1 and CDR2 (germline): SQVTM, ANQGSEA. The V and J ends lost 6 bases and 7 bases respectively, with 12 bases between them. The CDR3 loop reads CSVKGGPGYTF. The CDR3, as DNA: TGCAGCGTCAAGGGGGGGCCTGGCTACACCTTC.

The chain employs TRBV6-2 or TRBV6-3 and TRBJ2-1, with D tentatively TRBD2 (6 bases). V was clipped by 2 bases and J by 0 bases, with 20 bases between them. Per germline, CDR1 MNHEY and CDR2 SVGEGT. This CDR3 has 19 residues. CDR3 coding DNA: TGTGCCAGCAGTTACCCCATCCCCACTAGCCAGAGCTCCTACAATGAGCAGTTCTTC. It specifies CASSYPIPTSQSSYNEQFF.

J is TRBJ1-2 and V is TRBV4-3; D remains unclear. This CDR3 is 17 amino acids long. Germline-derived CDR1 and CDR2 are LGHNA and YSLEER. Trimming shortened V by 0 bases and J by 4 bases, and 18 bases separated the two germline ends. The DNA of the CDR3 is TGCGCCAGCAGCCAAGATCTGTCCCCCTTCTCCCCCTATGGCTACACCTTC. Its translation: CASSQDLSPFSPYGYTF.

This chain connects TRBV7-2 to TRBJ1-1; 7 nucleotides agree with TRBD1. Germline CDR1 is SGHTA and CDR2 is FQGNSA. J was trimmed by 10 bases and V by 5 bases; bases with no gene match: 7. This CDR3 has 12 amino acids. CDR3 amino acids: CASSPGDSRAFF. CDR3 in DNA: TGTGCCAGCAGCCCAGGGGACAGTCGAGCTTTCTTT.

V usage is TRBV27 and J usage is TRBJ1-6, with D possibly TRBD1 on 5 matching bases. Trimming stripped 3 bases from V and 7 bases from J, with 10 bases between. Germline-derived CDR1 and CDR2 are MNHEY and SMNVEV (reference sequence). The CDR3 runs 14 residues. The DNA for the CDR3 is TGTGCCAGCAGTTTGCGCAGGGCCAATTCACCCCTCCACTTT. The encoded protein is CASSLRRANSPLHF.

The V call is TRBV11-3, the J call TRBJ2-1; 8 bases are a match to TRBD1. The CDR3 length is 14 residues. With 4 bases clipped from V and 6 bases from J, the junction kept 5 bases outside the gene matches. Germline lookup yields CDR1 SGHNT and CDR2 YENEEA. CDR3 amino acids: CASSSGQATNEQFF. The DNA of the CDR3 is TGTGCCAGCAGCTCGGGACAGGCTACCAATGAGCAGTTCTTC. The full variable domain, with the rest looked up from reference TRBV11-3 and TRBJ2-1, is EAGVVQSPRYKIIEKKQPVAFWCNPISGHNTLYWYLQNLGQGPELLIRYENEEAVDDSQLPKDRFSAERLKGVDSTLKIQPAELGDSAVYLCASSSGQATNEQFFGPGTRLTVL.

The V gene is TRBV21-1, the J gene TRBJ1-3; TRBD1, as called in the table, went unchecked against the DNA. TRBV21-1 is a known pseudogene. The CDR3 sequence is 20 residues long. CDR3: CASSKVTTSRWGRCWNTIYF. CDR3 bases: TGTGCCAGCAGCAAAGTAACAACCAGCCGGTGGGGCCGATGCTGGAACACCATATATTTT.

This chain joins TRBV27 and TRBJ1-5; the D is unclear. V lost 5 bases, J lost 4 bases, and 9 bases lay in between. Germline V gene data show CDR1 as MNHEY and CDR2 as SMNVEV (reference sequence). This CDR3 is built from 13 residues. The CDR3 nucleotides are TGTGCCAGCAGTCCCAACAGAAATCAGCCCCAGCATTTT. Encoded protein: CASSPNRNQPQHF.

The chain is built from TRBV19 and TRBJ2-7, with D perhaps matching TRBD1 (6 bases). Per germline, CDR1 LNHDA and CDR2 SQIVND (reference sequence). This CDR3 is built from 16 residues. Between the trimmed V and J ends, which lost 0 bases and 0 bases, there was a span of 12 bases. The CDR3 reads CASSIDATGLSYEQYF. The CDR3 bases are TGTGCCAGTAGTATAGATGCGACAGGCCTCTCCTACGAGCAGTACTTC.

The rearrangement uses TRBV18 and TRBJ2-1, with TRBD2 matching over 9 bases. J gave up 2 bases and V 2 bases, and 4 bases lay outside the gene matches. The CDR3 is made up of 16 amino acids. From germline, CDR1 is KGHSH and CDR2 LQKENI. In DNA form, the CDR3 reads TGTGCCAGCTCACCAGTAGGCGGGGGGGCCTACAATGAGCAGTTCTTC. Protein: CASSPVGGGAYNEQFF.

The J gene is TRBJ1-4, the V gene TRBV9; D is perhaps TRBD1 (5 bases). Trimming pared 6 bases from V and 7 bases from J, leaving 19 bases between. CDR1 is SGDLS and CDR2 is YYNGEE in the germline V gene. The length of the CDR3 is 15 residues. DNA of the CDR3: TGTGCCAGCACCGGGGGGGGAAACCCTGGTGAAAAACTGTTTTTT. It specifies CASTGGGNPGEKLFF.

The chain joins TRBV7-6 to TRBJ1-4, with 10 bases lining up with TRBD1. This CDR3 contains 14 residues. V shed 5 bases and J 8 bases; nucleotides not matched to a gene: 5. CDR1 is SGHVS and CDR2 is FNYEAQ in the germline V gene. CDR3 bases: TGTGCCAGCAGCGCCTGGGACAGGGGAGAAAAACTGTTTTTT. Translation: CASSAWDRGEKLFF.

This chain uses TRBV30 with TRBJ2-3; D unresolved. V was trimmed by 4 bases and J by 1 base, leaving 9 bases between them. Looked up from germline, CDR1 is GTSNPN and CDR2 is SVGIG (reference sequence). The CDR3 covers 13 residues. The CDR3 DNA is TGTGCCTGGATATCCCCTGGCACAGATACGCAGTATTTT. Translated: CAWISPGTDTQYF.

The chain recombines TRBV27 with TRBJ1-1; D perhaps matches TRBD1 (6 bases). CDR3 length: 13 amino acids. CDR1 and CDR2 from the germline V gene are MNHEY and SMNVEV (reference sequence). With 6 bases removed from V and 4 bases from J, the gap between germline ends came to 12 bases. CDR3 amino acids: CASRTQGLTEAFF. CDR3 coding DNA: TGTGCCAGCAGGACCCAGGGGCTCACTGAAGCTTTCTTT.

This chain links TRBV6-5 with TRBJ2-7; D is ambiguous. The CDR3 runs to 13 residues. The germline gives CDR1 MNHEY, CDR2 SVGAGI. V was trimmed by 3 bases and J by 0 bases, leaving 6 bases between them. This chain's CDR3 is CASSYEFSYEQYF. CDR3 nucleotides: TGTGCCAGCAGTTATGAGTTCTCCTACGAGCAGTACTTC.

The chain combines TRBV18 with TRBJ1-1; 9 nucleotides agree with TRBD1. V was clipped by 5 bases and J by 3 bases; unmatched bases: 4. The CDR3 loop spans 14 amino acids. Germline assignment: CDR1 KGHSH and CDR2 LQKENI. The CDR3 spells CASSKQGADTEAFF. In nucleotides, the CDR3 is TGTGCCAGCTCAAAACAGGGGGCGGACACTGAAGCTTTCTTT.

V is TRBV12-3 or TRBV12-4 and J is TRBJ1-2; D gene ambiguous. The CDR3 runs to 12 residues. Deletions cut 3 bases from V and 7 bases from J, with 9 bases between. The CDR3 is CASSLGGIGYTF. CDR3 coding DNA: TGTGCCAGCAGTTTGGGAGGGATTGGCTACACCTTC.

The chain recombines TRBV2 with TRBJ2-7; D may be TRBD2 (6 bases). Germline V lookup: CDR1 SNHLY, CDR2 FYNNEI. The V and J ends lost 5 bases and 0 bases respectively, with 14 bases between them. The CDR3 is 15 residues long. The CDR3 DNA sequence: TGTGCCAGCAGTCCCCTTCTAGCGACCTCCTACGAGCAGTACTTC. Amino acid sequence: CASSPLLATSYEQYF.

The gene calls are TRBV18 and TRBJ2-1; 7 nucleotides line up with TRBD1. Per germline, CDR1 KGHSH and CDR2 LQKENI. With V trimmed by 0 bases and J by 0 bases, 2 bases remained unmatched. CDR3 length: 16 residues. CDR3 sequence: CASSPPAGGSYNEQFF. As DNA, the CDR3 is TGTGCCAGCTCACCACCAGCAGGGGGCTCCTACAATGAGCAGTTCTTC.

This sequence joins TRBV4-2 and TRBJ2-1; TRBD2 might be the D (6 bases). This CDR3 is built from 16 residues. V lost 0 bases and J lost 1, with 10 bases in between. The germline V gene has CDR1 LGHNA and CDR2 YNFKEQ. The chain's CDR3 is CASSQEASGSYNEQFF. CDR3 in DNA: TGTGCCAGCAGCCAAGAAGCAAGCGGGTCCTACAATGAGCAGTTCTTC.

V usage is TRBV10-3 and J usage is TRBJ1-5; 9 positions agree with TRBD1. CDR1 and CDR2 from the germline V gene are ENHRY and SYGVKD. The CDR3 has 13 residues. V lost 11 bases and J lost 4; bases outside the gene matches: 6. This chain's CDR3 is CAVSGTGNQPQHF. The CDR3 DNA reads TGTGCCGTTTCCGGGACAGGGAATCAGCCCCAGCATTTT.

Only one count was recorded for this clone. J is TRBJ1-1 and V is TRBV5-6, with D unresolved. The CDR3 has 16 amino acids. Germline CDR1 reads SGHDT; CDR2 reads YYEEEE. V lost 2 bases and J 0 bases, leaving 14 bases between the germline ends. In nucleotides, the CDR3 is TGTGCCAGCAGCTTCGGATCGGGATTTTTGAACACTGAAGCTTTCTTT. Protein product: CASSFGSGFLNTEAFF.

The CDR3 DNA sequence: TGTGCCAGCAGCTCCCGGGTTGATGGAAACACCATATATTTT. Translating gives CASSSRVDGNTIYF. The rearrangement uses TRBV5-4 and TRBJ1-3; D gene uncertain. Trimming removed 3 bases at V and 3 bases at J, with 10 bases between. CDR1 and CDR2 from the germline V gene are SGHNT and YYREEE (reference sequence). The CDR3 extends over 14 amino acids. Full variable domain (missing parts from reference TRBV5-4 and TRBJ1-3): ETGVTQSPTHLIKTRGQQVTLRCSSQSGHNTVSWYQQALGQGPQFIFQYYREEENGRGNFPPRFSGLQFPNYSSELNVNALELDDSALYLCASSSRVDGNTIYFGEGSWLTVV.

DNA of the CDR3: TGTGCCTGGAGTAAGATGACAGGGAACTATGGCTACACCTTC. It encodes CAWSKMTGNYGYTF. This chain joins TRBV30 and TRBJ1-2; TRBD1 matches at 7 bases. The CDR3 spans 14 residues. Germline CDR1 and CDR2: GTSNPN and SVGIG (reference sequence). V was clipped by 2 bases and J by 2 bases; unmatched bases: 5.

The chain couples TRBV19 to TRBJ2-3; D may be TRBD1 (5 bases). The CDR3 sequence is 15 residues long. V was pared by 2 bases and J by 3 bases, with 12 bases between. CDR1 LNHDA and CDR2 SQIVND come from the germline V gene (reference sequence). DNA for the CDR3: TGTGCCAGTAGTATATTTGGGCAGGGAACAGATACGCAGTATTTT. Protein sequence: CASSIFGQGTDTQYF.

This CDR3 is CASSTGGGADNEQFF. The CDR3 DNA is TGTGCCAGCAGTACTGGCGGGGGGGCCGACAATGAGCAGTTCTTC. The rearrangement joins TRBV4-2 to TRBJ2-1; TRBD2 matches at 9 bases. CDR3 length: 15 residues. J gave up 5 bases and V 6 bases, and 8 bases lay outside the gene matches. Germline loops: CDR1 LGHNA, CDR2 YNFKEQ.

The chain recombines TRBV28 with TRBJ2-1; TRBD1 is a possible D gene (5 bases). Germline CDR1 MDHEN, CDR2 SYDVKM. Trimming pared 6 bases from V and 3 bases from J, leaving 21 bases between. The CDR3 extends over 17 amino acids. In nucleotides, the CDR3 is TGTGCCAGCAGCCGCCTGGTCCAGGGTCTCGTCTACAATGAGCAGTTCTTC. It encodes CASSRLVQGLVYNEQFF.

The rearrangement uses TRBV3-1 (or the pseudogene TRBV3-2) and TRBJ2-1, with D unclear. Trimming took off 4 bases at V and 2 bases at J, with 12 bases between the two ends. CDR1 is LGHDT and CDR2 is YNNKEL in the germline V gene (reference sequence). The CDR3 has 15 residues. CDR3: CASSLSSLTYNEQFF. CDR3 DNA sequence: TGTGCCAGCAGCCTTAGCAGCCTAACCTACAATGAGCAGTTCTTC.

The chain links TRBV5-1 to TRBJ1-2; D may be TRBD1 (5 bases). The CDR3 contains 14 residues. V lost 4 bases, J lost 7 bases, and 17 bases lay in between. Germline loops: CDR1 SGHRS, CDR2 YFSETQ. In nucleotides, the CDR3 is TGCGCCAGCAGCGAACAGGCCGCGAAGCTTGGCTACACCTTC. It specifies CASSEQAAKLGYTF.

The V gene is TRBV5-5, the J gene TRBJ2-3, with 11 nucleotides matching TRBD1. The ends lost 4 bases at V and 3 bases at J; junction bases unmatched: 7. The germline V gene has CDR1 SGHKS and CDR2 YYEKEE (reference sequence). The CDR3 has 16 amino acids. CDR3 loop: CASSIGTGGRTDTQYF. The CDR3 DNA reads TGTGCCAGCAGCATAGGGACAGGGGGAAGGACAGATACGCAGTATTTT. Looking up the rest from reference TRBV5-5 and TRBJ2-3 gives the full variable domain: DAGVTQSPTHLIKTRGQQVTLRCSPISGHKSVSWYQQVLGQGPQFIFQYYEKEERGRGNFPDRFSARQFPNYSSELNVNALLLGDSALYLCASSIGTGGRTDTQYFGPGTRLTVL.